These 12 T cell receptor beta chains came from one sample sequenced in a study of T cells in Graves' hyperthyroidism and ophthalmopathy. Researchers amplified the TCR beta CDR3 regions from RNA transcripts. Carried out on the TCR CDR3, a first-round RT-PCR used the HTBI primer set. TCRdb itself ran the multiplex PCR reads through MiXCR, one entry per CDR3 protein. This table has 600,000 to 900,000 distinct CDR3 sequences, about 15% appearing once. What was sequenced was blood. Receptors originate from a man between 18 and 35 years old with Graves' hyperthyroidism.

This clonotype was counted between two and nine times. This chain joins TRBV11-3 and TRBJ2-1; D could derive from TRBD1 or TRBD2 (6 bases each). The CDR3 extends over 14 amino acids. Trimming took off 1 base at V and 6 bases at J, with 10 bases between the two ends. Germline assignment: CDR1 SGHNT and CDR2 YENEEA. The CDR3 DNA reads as TGTGCCAGCAGCTTAGTACAGGGAGGCAATGAGCAGTTCTTC. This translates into CASSLVQGGNEQFF.

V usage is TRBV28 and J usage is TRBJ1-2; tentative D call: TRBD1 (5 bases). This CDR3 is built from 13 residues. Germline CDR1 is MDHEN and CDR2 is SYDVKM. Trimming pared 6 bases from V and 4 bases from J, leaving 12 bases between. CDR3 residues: CASRPQGSYGYTF. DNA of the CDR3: TGTGCCAGCAGACCCCAGGGATCCTATGGCTACACCTTC.

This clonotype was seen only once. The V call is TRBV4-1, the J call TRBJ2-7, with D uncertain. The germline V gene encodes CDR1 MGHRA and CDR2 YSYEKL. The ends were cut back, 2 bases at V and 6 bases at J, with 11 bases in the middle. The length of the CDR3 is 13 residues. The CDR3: CASSQTLDTEQYF. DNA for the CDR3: TGCGCCAGCAGCCAAACCCTCGACACCGAGCAGTACTTC.

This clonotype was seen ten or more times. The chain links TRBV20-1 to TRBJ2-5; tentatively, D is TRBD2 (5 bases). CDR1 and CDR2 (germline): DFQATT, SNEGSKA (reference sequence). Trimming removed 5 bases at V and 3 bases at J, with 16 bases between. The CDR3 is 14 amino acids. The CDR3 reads CSARAHSGEETQYF. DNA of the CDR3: TGCAGTGCTCGAGCTCACAGCGGTGAAGAGACCCAGTACTTC.

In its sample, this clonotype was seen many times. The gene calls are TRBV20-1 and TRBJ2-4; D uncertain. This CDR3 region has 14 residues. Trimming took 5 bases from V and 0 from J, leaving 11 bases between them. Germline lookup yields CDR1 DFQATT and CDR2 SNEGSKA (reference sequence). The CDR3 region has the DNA TGCAGTGCTGGGGTCGGGCTAGCCAAAAACATTCAGTACTTC. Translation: CSAGVGLAKNIQYF.

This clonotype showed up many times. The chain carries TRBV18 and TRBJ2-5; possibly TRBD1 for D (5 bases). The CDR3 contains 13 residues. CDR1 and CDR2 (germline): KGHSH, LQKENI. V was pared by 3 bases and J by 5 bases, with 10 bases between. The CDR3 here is CASSPTRAETQYF. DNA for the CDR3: TGTGCCAGCTCACCGACCAGGGCGGAGACCCAGTACTTC.

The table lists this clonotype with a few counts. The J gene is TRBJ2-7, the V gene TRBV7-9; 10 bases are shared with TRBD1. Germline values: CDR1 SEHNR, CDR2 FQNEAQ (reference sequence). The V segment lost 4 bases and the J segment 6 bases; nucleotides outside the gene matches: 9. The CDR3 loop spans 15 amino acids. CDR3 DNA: TGTGCCAGCAGCTCCTCCGGGACAGGGGCGGGCGAGCAGTACTTC. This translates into CASSSSGTGAGEQYF.

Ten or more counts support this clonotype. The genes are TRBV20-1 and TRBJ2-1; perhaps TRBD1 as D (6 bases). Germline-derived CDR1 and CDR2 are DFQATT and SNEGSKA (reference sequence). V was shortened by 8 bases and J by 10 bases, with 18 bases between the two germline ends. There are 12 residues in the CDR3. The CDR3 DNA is TGCAGTCCAGCCGGACTCCAGGGGGAGCAGTTCTTC. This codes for CSPAGLQGEQFF.

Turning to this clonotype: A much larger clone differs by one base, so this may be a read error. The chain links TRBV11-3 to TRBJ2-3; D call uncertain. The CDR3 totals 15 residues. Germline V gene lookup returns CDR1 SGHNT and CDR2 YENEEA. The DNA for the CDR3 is TGTGCCTGCAGCTTGGAACAGTGGGGCACAGATACGCAGTATTTT. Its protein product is CACSLEQWGTDTQYF.

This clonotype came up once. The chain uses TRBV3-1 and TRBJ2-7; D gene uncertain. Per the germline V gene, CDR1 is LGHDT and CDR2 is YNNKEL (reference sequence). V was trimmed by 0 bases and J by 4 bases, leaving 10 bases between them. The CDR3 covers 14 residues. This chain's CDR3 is CASSQDGETYEQYF. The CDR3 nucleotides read TGTGCCAGCAGCCAAGATGGCGAGACTTACGAGCAGTACTTC.

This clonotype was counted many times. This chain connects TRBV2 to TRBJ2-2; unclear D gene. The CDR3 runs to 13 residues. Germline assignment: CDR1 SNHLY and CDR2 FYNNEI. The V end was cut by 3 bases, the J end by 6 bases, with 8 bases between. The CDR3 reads CASSDSWAGELFF. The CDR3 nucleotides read TGTGCCAGCAGTGATTCGTGGGCCGGGGAGCTGTTTTTT.

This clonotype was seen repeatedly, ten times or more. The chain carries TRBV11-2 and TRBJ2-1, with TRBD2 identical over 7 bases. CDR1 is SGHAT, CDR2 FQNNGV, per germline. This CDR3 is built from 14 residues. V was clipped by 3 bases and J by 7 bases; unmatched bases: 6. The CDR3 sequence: CASSFRGVGNEQFF. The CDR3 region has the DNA TGTGCCAGCAGCTTCCGGGGGGTGGGTAATGAGCAGTTCTTC.